The rows below give T cell receptor beta chains drawn from one sample of a study of blood T cells in healthy people across ages. One entry per CDR3 protein, called by TCRdb with MiXCR from the 5' RACE reads. The sample carries around 990,000 distinct CDR3 sequences, under 30% recorded once. The sample was also reused in another study, on T cells of mothers and their children.

Specimen: blood. Receptors originate from a girl aged 2 to 10 in good health. Both conserved end residues are part of each CDR3. The D gene is left open where the match is weak. Expanded clones are given a class, and other clones once, few, many or no size at all.

abundance,j_gene,v_gene,d_gene,CDR3aa,CDR3nt
NA,TRBJ1-3,TRBV11-2,TRBD1,CASSPTGMSSGNTIYF,TGTGCCAGCAGCCCGACAGGGATGTCCTCTGGAAACACCATATATTTT
many,TRBJ1-3,TRBV25-1,NA,CASSEWGEAGNTIYF,TGTGCCAGCAGTGAATGGGGGGAGGCCGGAAACACCATATATTTT
many,TRBJ2-7,TRBV4-2,NA,CASSQDDYEQYF,TGTGCCAGCAGCCAAGATGACTACGAGCAGTACTTC
many,TRBJ2-7,TRBV2,TRBD2,CASSVLAGRYEQYF,TGTGCCAGCAGTGTTCTAGCGGGCCGCTACGAGCAGTACTTC
few,TRBJ2-5,TRBV9,NA,CASSVEVRETQYF,TGTGCCAGCAGCGTAGAGGTTCGGGAGACCCAGTACTTC
many,TRBJ2-5,TRBV5-1,NA,CASSLVPGETQYF,TGTGCCAGCAGCTTAGTCCCCGGGGAGACCCAGTACTTC
NA,TRBJ2-1,TRBV28,NA,CASSLARVSGNEQFF,TGTGCCAGCAGTTTGGCCAGGGTGTCCGGCAATGAGCAGTTCTTC
few,TRBJ2-7,TRBV5-1,NA,CASSQKPGLKVYEQYF,TGCGCCAGCAGTCAGAAACCGGGACTGAAAGTTTACGAGCAGTACTTC
NA,TRBJ2-1,TRBV19,TRBD2,CASRQRGGPHNEQFF,TGTGCCAGTAGACAACGGGGGGGCCCCCACAATGAGCAGTTCTTC
NA,TRBJ2-1,TRBV11-2,TRBD2,CASSSNAGTRNEQFF,TGTGCCAGCAGCTCTAATGCGGGGACTAGAAATGAGCAGTTCTTC
NA,TRBJ2-4,TRBV6-1,TRBD2,CATGQDLSGGNIQYF,TGTGCCACTGGCCAGGACCTTAGCGGGGGAAACATTCAGTACTTC
NA,TRBJ1-2,TRBV20-1,TRBD1,CSARDLAGQGWDYGYTF,TGCAGTGCTAGAGATTTAGCGGGACAGGGGTGGGACTATGGCTACACCTTC
NA,TRBJ1-2,TRBV20-1,NA,CSAREGENGYTF,TGCAGTGCTAGAGAAGGAGAAAATGGCTACACCTTC
NA,TRBJ2-1,TRBV20-1,TRBD1,CSARDRDRGVLEQFF,TGCAGTGCTAGAGACCGGGACAGGGGTGTATTGGAGCAGTTCTTC
NA,TRBJ2-7,TRBV4-2,TRBD2,CASSQYSGRYEQYF,TGTGCCAGCAGCCAATATAGCGGGAGATACGAGCAGTACTTC
few,TRBJ2-1,TRBV27,TRBD2,CASSLRREAFVNEQFF,TGTGCCAGCAGTTTGCGGCGGGAGGCGTTTGTCAATGAGCAGTTCTTC
NA,TRBJ2-7,TRBV9,TRBD2,CASSPVTSAYEQYF,TGTGCCAGCAGCCCCGTGACTAGCGCCTACGAGCAGTACTTC
few,TRBJ2-1,TRBV20-1,TRBD2,CSARDVLAAYNEQFF,TGCAGTGCTAGAGATGTCCTAGCGGCCTACAATGAGCAGTTCTTC
NA,TRBJ1-1,TRBV5-5,NA,CASSFVDFSALLEAFF,TGTGCCAGCAGCTTCGTAGATTTTTCGGCCCTTCTTGAAGCTTTCTTT
NA,TRBJ2-1,TRBV29-1,NA,CSVDAGRRYNEQFF,TGCAGCGTTGATGCGGGGAGGCGGTACAATGAGCAGTTCTTC
NA,TRBJ1-2,TRBV27,NA,CASGPGSNYGYTF,TGTGCCAGCGGTCCGGGGTCTAACTATGGCTACACCTTC
few,TRBJ2-4,TRBV7-2,TRBD1,CASRLQGLNIQYF,TGTGCCAGCAGACTACAGGGGCTAAACATCCAGTACTTC
NA,TRBJ2-4,TRBV7-9,NA,CASSSESYIQYF,TGTGCCAGCAGCTCGGAAAGTTACATTCAGTACTTC
few,TRBJ2-1,TRBV4-2,NA,CASVPDSSSYNEQFF,TGTGCCAGCGTGCCCGACTCCAGCTCCTACAATGAGCAGTTCTTC
few,TRBJ1-5,TRBV20-1,TRBD1,CSARGVAGGQGLVYQPQHF,TGCAGTGCTAGAGGGGTAGCGGGGGGACAGGGGCTTGTTTATCAGCCCCAGCATTTT
many,TRBJ2-1,TRBV6-6,NA,CASSYDRSPYNEQFF,TGTGCCAGCAGTTATGACAGGTCCCCCTACAATGAGCAGTTCTTC
NA,TRBJ2-1,TRBV9,NA,CASSLREGRGPNEQFF,TGTGCCAGCAGCTTACGGGAGGGCAGGGGGCCCAATGAGCAGTTCTTC
NA,TRBJ2-3,TRBV29-1,TRBD2,CSVDAREGRTDTQYF,TGCAGCGTTGATGCTCGGGAGGGGCGCACAGATACGCAGTATTTT
NA,TRBJ2-5,TRBV6-5,TRBD1,CASSYSTSGTGVGETQYF,TGTGCCAGCAGTTACTCGACCTCCGGGACAGGGGTCGGAGAGACCCAGTACTTC
NA,TRBJ2-2,TRBV12-3/TRBV12-4,NA,CASSPYLEGRFGGELFF,TGTGCCAGCAGTCCCTACCTGGAGGGGAGGTTTGGCGGGGAGCTGTTTTTT
NA,TRBJ1-3,TRBV3-1,NA,CASSRSPSIGTARNTIYF,TGTGCCAGCAGCCGAAGCCCATCAATCGGAACAGCGAGAAACACCATATATTTT
few,TRBJ1-4,TRBV20-1,NA,CSARPRQGWVRNEKLFF,TGCAGTGCTAGACCCCGGCAGGGGTGGGTCAGAAATGAAAAACTGTTTTTT
NA,TRBJ2-2,TRBV7-2,NA,CASSLRGGAWNTGELFF,TGTGCCAGCAGCTTAAGAGGAGGGGCTTGGAACACCGGGGAGCTGTTTTTT
few,TRBJ2-1,TRBV20-1,NA,CSARPIAFSYNEQFF,TGCAGTGCTAGACCAATAGCCTTCTCCTACAATGAGCAGTTCTTC
NA,TRBJ2-7,TRBV6-1,NA,CASSAPGAGSYEQYF,TGTGCCAGCAGTGCCCCGGGTGCGGGGTCCTACGAGCAGTACTTC
NA,TRBJ1-5,TRBV12-3/TRBV12-4,NA,CASSLSFQPQHF,TGTGCCAGCAGTTTGTCGTTTCAGCCCCAGCATTTT
few,TRBJ2-4,TRBV11-2,NA,CASSNIAKNIQYF,TGTGCCAGCAGCAATATAGCCAAAAACATTCAGTACTTC
few,TRBJ1-6,TRBV29-1,NA,CSVGPPLHF,TGCAGCGTTGGACCCCCCCTCCACTTT
NA,TRBJ2-3,TRBV7-3,TRBD2,CASSSSGMSTDTQYF,TGTGCCAGTTCATCTAGCGGGATGTCGACAGATACGCAGTATTTT
NA,TRBJ2-1,TRBV4-1,TRBD1,CASSQERAGQALLGPYNEQFF,TGCGCCAGCAGCCAAGAAAGGGCGGGACAGGCTCTTCTTGGCCCCTACAATGAGCAGTTCTTC
NA,TRBJ1-5,TRBV12-3/TRBV12-4,NA,CASSPTLNQPQHF,TGTGCCAGCAGTCCGACTTTAAATCAGCCCCAGCATTTT
few,TRBJ1-1,TRBV12-3/TRBV12-4,NA,CASSFGDRLTEAFF,TGTGCCAGCAGTTTCGGGGATCGGCTCACTGAAGCTTTCTTT
few,TRBJ2-5,TRBV14,NA,CASSQANIAVSQETQYF,TGTGCCAGCAGCCAAGCTAACATAGCGGTCTCACAAGAGACCCAGTACTTC
NA,TRBJ1-1,TRBV29-1,NA,CSVHRVWNTEAFF,TGCAGCGTTCACAGGGTGTGGAACACTGAAGCTTTCTTT
NA,TRBJ2-3,TRBV7-3,TRBD2,CASSLGGSGDTQYF,TGTGCCAGCAGCTTGGGCGGGAGTGGTGATACGCAGTATTTT
NA,TRBJ2-3,TRBV7-8,NA,CASSNGQPTDAQYF,TGTGCCAGCAGCAACGGACAGCCGACAGATGCGCAGTATTTT
NA,TRBJ1-3,TRBV3-1,NA,CASSQDGSIGNTIYF,TGTGCCAGCAGCCAAGATGGGTCGATTGGAAACACCATATATTTT
few,TRBJ1-4,TRBV6-5,NA,CASSYSDATNEKLFF,TGTGCCAGCAGCTACTCAGATGCAACTAATGAAAAACTGTTTTTT